This T cell receptor beta chain is from a study of PD-1 blockade in classical Hodgkin lymphoma. Trimming removed 4 bases at V and 1 base at J, with 11 bases between. The CDR3 is 15 amino acids. From germline, CDR1 is LGHNA and CDR2 YNFKEQ. Indicated time point: cycle 4 day 1 (C4D1), after five to seven weeks of nivolumab. With no exception, relapse followed autologous stem cell transplantation in all patients, and brentuximab vedotin exposure varied. With respect to this clone: Antigen specificity is unknown.

Study observations and caveats: CD4+ TCR diversity rose significantly by C4D1, and CD8+ TCR diversity did not. Newly diagnosed patients were reported to exhibit reduced baseline TCR diversity relative to healthy donors.

Generated by immunoSEQ multiplex PCR, the TCRdb table keeps only in-frame clones and is missing some. The sample has approximately 110,000 clones, 89% seen once. This clonotype was sampled from a human donor with classical Hodgkin lymphoma. The chain carries TRBV4-2 and TRBJ2-4, with a weak D call TRBD2 (5 bases). This sample comprised peripheral blood mononuclear cells (PBMCs), obtained before the fourth cycle of nivolumab. The CDR3 reads CASSPEGIAKNIQYF. The DNA for the CDR3 is TGTGCCAGCAGCCCAGAGGGAATCGCCAAAAACATTCAGTACTTC.